The rows below give T cell receptor beta chains drawn from one sample of a study of T-cell memory formation after mild COVID-19. One entry per CDR3 protein, called by TCRdb with MiXCR from the 5' RACE reads. The sample includes hundreds of thousands of distinct CDR3 sequences, over 25% of them seen just once. Sequences were obtained from PBMCs or a T cell subset sorted from them (not recorded which). The receptor set was obtained from an adult woman who had mild COVID-19 (a few samples of this study predate the infection). Cell type and time point are not known. CDR3s leave out the opening cysteine and the closing phenylalanine or tryptophan.

>TRBJ1-2|TRBV5-6
ASSLVSGGYT
>TRBJ2-1|TRBV30
AWSPGLAGESEQF
>TRBJ1-2|TRBV6-2/TRBV6-3
ASSPSRGYT
>TRBJ1-2|TRBV10-3
ATFDGDRGPYYGYT
>TRBJ1-2|TRBV20-1
SVPGQGVYGYT
>TRBJ2-1|TRBV7-2
ASSPSQRGGYNEQF
>TRBJ2-1|TRBV7-9
ASILAPLAGVDEQF
>TRBJ1-1|TRBV9
ASSDRPLTKNTEAF
>TRBJ2-1|TRBV12-3/TRBV12-4
ASSFRGGGNEQF
>TRBJ2-7|TRBV18
ASSTTGTGLGGEQY
>TRBJ2-7|TRBV6-5
ASSYAGQPYEQY
>TRBJ2-1|TRBV7-2
ASSPGRGRGDNEQF
>TRBJ2-7|TRBV6-1
ASTRLDGHMGSYEQY
>TRBJ2-7|TRBV7-7
ASSLGSGDAPPSYEQY
>TRBJ1-4|TRBV12-3/TRBV12-4
ASSTTGFSGEKLF
>TRBJ2-7|TRBV5-7
ASSLGQGAHEQY
>TRBJ1-2|TRBV11-2
ASSLGGAADGYT
>TRBJ2-1|TRBV27
ASSDMWDRGYNEQF
>TRBJ1-1|TRBV3-1
ASSQALPGSNTEAF
>TRBJ2-7|TRBV12-3/TRBV12-4
ASSSPGRGHYEQY
>TRBJ2-3|TRBV3-1
ASSRWEGSDTDTQY
>TRBJ1-5|TRBV6-2/TRBV6-3
ASSYPTGGIDQPQH
>TRBJ2-5|TRBV3-1
ASGGLKTQY
>TRBJ2-2|TRBV29-1
SVYDTGELF
>TRBJ2-7|TRBV6-2/TRBV6-3
ASRLAGVGHEQY
>TRBJ2-1|TRBV3-1
ASSPLATGQINEQF
>TRBJ1-2|TRBV3-1
ASSPGSYGYT
>TRBJ2-3|TRBV7-2
ASSLVAGGPEDTQY
>TRBJ2-1|TRBV12-3/TRBV12-4
ASSFREGPYNEQF
>TRBJ1-1|TRBV7-6
ASSTRTGVTEAF
>TRBJ2-2|TRBV15
ATSFDRNTGELF
>TRBJ2-3|TRBV20-1
SAGVSAGYTDTQY
>TRBJ2-4|TRBV11-2
ASSLGGLGKNIQY
>TRBJ1-2|TRBV29-1
SVGQVEGYT
>TRBJ2-1|TRBV20-1
SARADRGSEQF
>TRBJ2-2|TRBV7-2
ASRIGTSGTGELF
>TRBJ2-3|TRBV7-3
ASSLDPALTSTDTQY
>TRBJ2-3|TRBV12-3/TRBV12-4
ASTRLAAADTQY
>TRBJ2-7|TRBV5-6
ASSRGTGTYEQY
>TRBJ2-1|TRBV13
ASSRKAGRQF
>TRBJ1-1|TRBV24-1
ATRPSGTANTEAF
>TRBJ2-2|TRBV12-3/TRBV12-4
ASRSQGNTGELF
>TRBJ2-7|TRBV9
ASSVVDRDEQY
>TRBJ2-5|TRBV6-2/TRBV6-3
ASIGPFDGETQY
>TRBJ1-2|TRBV12-3/TRBV12-4
ASYSGADFYGYT
>TRBJ1-2|TRBV14
ASSKSWGGYT
>TRBJ2-7|TRBV7-2
ASSFTSSSPTYEQY
>TRBJ2-2|TRBV6-5
ASSYTDRPNTGELF
>TRBJ2-1|TRBV20-1
SAATLTSGRPNEQF
>TRBJ2-1|TRBV5-1
ASSQYVGGSGNEQF
>TRBJ1-2|TRBV15
ATSRSSYYGYT
>TRBJ2-2|TRBV3-1
ASSQDPPTLYTGELF
>TRBJ2-3|TRBV6-6
ASSLPRDWVTQY